The 16 T cell receptor beta chains in this list originate from one sample, sequenced in a study of blood T cell repertoires in COVID-19 (dated by TCRdb to the early 2020s). Library preparation was by the immunoSEQ multiplex PCR assay. In its TCRdb copy, this immuneACCESS table keeps in-frame sequences only and misses some clones. Where compared with another copy, unresolved V genes explain less than half of these, and the others have no known cause. The sample yields about 120,000 clones; 77% were counted once. 7.9% of the sample lies in the top ten. The sample taken for sequencing was peripheral blood. The receptors come from a human donor in a cohort sampled during active COVID-19.

This chain connects TRBV30 to TRBJ1-3; no firm D call. The length of the CDR3 is 12 residues. Germline V gene lookup returns CDR1 GTSNPN and CDR2 SVGIG (reference sequence). V was clipped by 8 bases and J by 0 bases, with 8 bases between them. The DNA for the CDR3 is TGTGCCGCCCAGGTCTCTGGAAACACCATATATTTT. It encodes CAAQVSGNTIYF.

This clone was seen more than once but under ten times. The CDR3 DNA sequence: TGTGCCAGCAGCTTGAGGGGACAGGCGTACAATGAGCAGTTCTTC. This translates into CASSLRGQAYNEQFF. The V gene is TRBV7-9, the J gene TRBJ2-1, with TRBD1 matching over 8 bases. Germline V gene data show CDR1 as SEHNR and CDR2 as FQNEAQ (reference sequence). There are 15 residues in the CDR3. V shed 3 bases and J 4 bases; nucleotides not matched to a gene: 5. The full variable domain, completed using reference TRBV7-9 and TRBJ2-1, is DTGVSQNPRHKITKRGQNVTFRCDPISEHNRLYWYRQTLGQGPEFLTYFQNEAQLEKSRLLSDRFSAERPKGSFSTLEIQRTEQGDSAMYLCASSLRGQAYNEQFFGPGTRLTVL.

The gene calls are TRBV5-8 and TRBJ2-5; 10 bases are a match to TRBD2. The CDR3 sequence is 14 residues long. The V gene's germline CDR1 is SGHTS and CDR2 YDEGEE. Trimming removed 2 bases from V and 5 bases from J; junction bases left unmatched: 3. In nucleotides, the CDR3 is TGTGCCAGCAGCTTCACAGCGGGGGGGGAGACCCAGTACTTC. Translation gives CASSFTAGGETQYF. Drawing the rest from reference TRBV5-8 and TRBJ2-5, the complete variable domain is EAGVTQSPTHLIKTRGQQATLRCSPISGHTSVYWYQQALGLGLQFLLWYDEGEERNRGNFPPRFSGRQFPNYSSELNVNALELEDSALYLCASSFTAGGETQYFGPGTRLLVL.

The V call is TRBV5-6, the J call TRBJ2-1; D is possibly TRBD2 (5 bases). This CDR3 region has 12 residues. Per germline, CDR1 SGHDT and CDR2 YYEEEE. V lost 4 bases and J lost 4, with 6 bases in between. CDR3 region: CASSRDYNEQFF. The CDR3 DNA reads as TGTGCCAGCAGCCGGGATTACAATGAGCAGTTCTTC.

This chain connects TRBV6-5 to TRBJ2-7; 11 positions agree with TRBD1. V shed 10 bases and J 3 bases; nucleotides not matched to a gene: 8. The CDR3 totals 14 residues. Germline CDR1 reads MNHEY; CDR2 reads SVGAGI. The CDR3 reads CATRVDRGHYEQYF. The CDR3 DNA reads as TGTGCCACCAGAGTGGACAGGGGGCACTACGAGCAGTACTTC.

J is TRBJ2-7 and V is TRBV7-6; 7 bases are shared with TRBD2. This CDR3 contains 15 residues. Germline trimming cut 5 bases from V and 6 bases from J; bases unmatched to any gene: 13. Germline CDR1 is SGHVS and CDR2 is FNYEAQ. CDR3 nucleotides: TGTGCCAGCAGCCCGTCCCAGGTAGCGGGCTTCGAGCAGTACTTC. This gives the protein CASSPSQVAGFEQYF. The full variable domain, in which reference TRBV7-6 and TRBJ2-7 provide the parts outside the CDR3, is GAGVSQSPRYKVTKRGQDVALRCDPISGHVSLYWYRQALGQGPEFLTYFNYEAQQDKSGLPNDRFSAERPEGSISTLTIQRTEQRDSAMYRCASSPSQVAGFEQYFGPGTRLTVT.

The gene calls are TRBV12-3 or TRBV12-4 and TRBJ1-1; D ambiguous. V was clipped by 7 bases and J by 6 bases, with 15 bases between them. The CDR3 sequence is 13 residues long. Here the CDR3 DNA reads TGTGCCAGCAAGTACGGGGAGTCCCCTGAAGCTTTCTTT. It encodes CASKYGESPEAFF.

The chain is built from TRBV28 and TRBJ1-2; D might be TRBD1 (5 bases). Looked up from germline, CDR1 is MDHEN and CDR2 is SYDVKM. Trimming cost V 7 bases and J 4 bases, with 13 bases left between them. CDR3 length: 13 residues. The DNA for the CDR3 is TGTGCCAGCATAAGGGGTGCTGGCTATGGCTACACCTTC. Translation gives CASIRGAGYGYTF.

The genes are TRBV13 and TRBJ1-1, with D possibly being TRBD1 (6 bases). The V gene's germline CDR1 is PRHDT and CDR2 FYEKMQ (reference sequence). With 2 bases removed from V and 0 bases from J, the gap between germline ends came to 10 bases. The CDR3 length is 15 residues. The CDR3 coding sequence is TGTGCCAGCAGCTTATCGGACAGATTGAACACTGAAGCTTTCTTT. Protein: CASSLSDRLNTEAFF.

This chain joins TRBV24-1 and TRBJ2-7; 7 bases are shared with TRBD1. Trimming took 1 base from V and 2 from J; bases not matched to a gene: 10. This CDR3 comprises 17 residues. CDR1 KGHDR and CDR2 SFDVKD come from the germline V gene. The CDR3 DNA is TGTGCCACCAGTGATTTAACGCAGGGGGTTAAAGCCTACGAGCAGTACTTC. It translates to CATSDLTQGVKAYEQYF.

CDR3: CASSMASGGYEQYF. For the CDR3, the DNA is TGTGCCAGTAGTATGGCTAGCGGGGGGTACGAGCAGTACTTC. The chain carries TRBV19 and TRBJ2-7; TRBD2 aligns across 11 bases. The germline V gene encodes CDR1 LNHDA and CDR2 SQIVND (reference sequence). This CDR3 comprises 14 residues. V shed 3 bases and J 4 bases; nucleotides not matched to a gene: 2.

The CDR3 loop is CASSLAWGAGTEAFF. In nucleotides, the CDR3 is TGTGCCAGCAGCTTAGCTTGGGGAGCCGGCACTGAAGCTTTCTTT. V is TRBV11-2 and J is TRBJ1-1; D remains unclear. The CDR3 is made up of 15 amino acids. Trimming took off 1 base at V and 4 bases at J, with 13 bases between the two ends. Germline CDR1 SGHAT, CDR2 FQNNGV. The full variable domain, in which reference TRBV11-2 and TRBJ1-1 provide the parts outside the CDR3, is EAGVAQSPRYKIIEKRQSVAFWCNPISGHATLYWYQQILGQGPKLLIQFQNNGVVDDSQLPKDRFSAERLKGVDSTLKIQPAKLEDSAVYLCASSLAWGAGTEAFFGQGTRLTVV.

This chain uses TRBV7-9 with TRBJ2-5; the match to TRBD1 covers 8 bases. This CDR3 has 17 residues. From germline, CDR1 is SEHNR and CDR2 FQNEAQ (reference sequence). The V segment lost 1 base and the J segment 5 bases; nucleotides outside the gene matches: 12. The DNA for the CDR3 is TGTGCCAGCAGCTTAGTGGGCCGGGCAGGGGGCCATGAGACCCAGTACTTC. It translates to CASSLVGRAGGHETQYF.

This clone was recorded once. The chain couples TRBV4-1 to TRBJ2-3, with 7 nucleotides matching TRBD1. Germline V lookup: CDR1 MGHRA, CDR2 YSYEKL. Trimming took 0 bases from V and 3 from J; bases not matched to a gene: 9. The CDR3 contains 17 residues. This CDR3 is CASSQDRRTGPTDTQYF. The CDR3, as DNA: TGCGCCAGCAGCCAAGATCGGAGGACAGGCCCAACAGATACGCAGTATTTT.

The chain links TRBV11-2 to TRBJ2-5; D is unclear. CDR1 SGHAT and CDR2 FQNNGV come from the germline V gene. This CDR3 has 15 amino acids. V was cut by 3 bases and J by 5 bases, with 16 bases left in between. CDR3 amino acids: CASSFVNTLWETQYF. CDR3 sequence (DNA): TGTGCCAGCAGCTTCGTCAACACCCTGTGGGAGACCCAGTACTTC.

The table lists this clone with a count of one. V is TRBV4-1 and J is TRBJ2-1; the D gene is possibly TRBD1 (6 bases). Trimming left V 0 bases short and J 7 bases short, with 13 bases between. Germline lookup yields CDR1 MGHRA and CDR2 YSYEKL. This CDR3 spans 15 amino acids. Here the CDR3 reads CASSQDRGTGNEQFF. In DNA form, the CDR3 reads TGCGCCAGCAGCCAAGATAGGGGGACCGGGAATGAGCAGTTCTTC.